This T cell receptor beta chain originates from a study of vaccination effects on CD4 cells after COVID-19. ViraFEST assay sequencing came after antigen-specific CD4+ T cells were expanded with viral peptide pools. Investigators separated out CD4+ T cells once 9 to 11 days of culture had passed. Vaccinated recipients, who were negative for nucleocapsid antibodies, had no history of SARS-CoV-2 infection. As regards this clone: The target antigen is unknown.

The table came from immunoSEQ multiplex PCR; TCRdb's copy has only in-frame clones and leaves some out. The sample holds tens of thousands of clones, roughly three quarters seen once. CDR1 and CDR2 from the germline V gene are SNHLY and FYNNEI. The CDR3 runs 15 residues. The V end was cut by 2 bases, the J end by 7 bases, with 14 bases between. V usage is TRBV2 and J usage is TRBJ2-2; D is unclear. The origin of this receptor is a human donor who received a COVID-19 vaccine. The sample was CD4+ T cells from PBMCs cultured with HCoV-OC43 spike peptides, taken before COVID-19 vaccination. As to subset: HCoV-OC43 spike overlapping peptide pool stimulation. The DNA of the CDR3 is TGTGCCAGCAGTGAATATGCTGGGTCCATCGGGGAGCTGTTTTTT. Translated, it gives CASSEYAGSIGELFF.